The sample holds a few counts of the clone carrying this TCR beta chain. The TCRbeta library incorporated unique molecular identifiers. TCRdb reanalysed the PCR reads using MiXCR and keeps one entry per CDR3 protein. The table records about 500,000 distinct CDR3 sequences, around a third of them present only once. This sample was taken from a study of T-cell reconstitution after alpha-beta-depleted transplantation in children. The length of the CDR3 is 16 residues. V was trimmed by 6 bases and J by 0 bases, leaving 18 bases between them. CDR1 SQVTM and CDR2 ANQGSEA come from the germline V gene. The receptor comes from a human donor who donated a stem cell graft to a child with aplastic anemia. The sequencing used PBMCs from the stem cell graft donor, collected from the stem cell graft. The chain couples TRBV29-1 to TRBJ1-5, with D perhaps TRBD1 (5 bases). The CDR3 reads CSVRLSGGDSNQPQHF. CDR3 nucleotides: TGCAGCGTGCGTCTATCCGGGGGAGATAGCAATCAGCCCCAGCATTTT.